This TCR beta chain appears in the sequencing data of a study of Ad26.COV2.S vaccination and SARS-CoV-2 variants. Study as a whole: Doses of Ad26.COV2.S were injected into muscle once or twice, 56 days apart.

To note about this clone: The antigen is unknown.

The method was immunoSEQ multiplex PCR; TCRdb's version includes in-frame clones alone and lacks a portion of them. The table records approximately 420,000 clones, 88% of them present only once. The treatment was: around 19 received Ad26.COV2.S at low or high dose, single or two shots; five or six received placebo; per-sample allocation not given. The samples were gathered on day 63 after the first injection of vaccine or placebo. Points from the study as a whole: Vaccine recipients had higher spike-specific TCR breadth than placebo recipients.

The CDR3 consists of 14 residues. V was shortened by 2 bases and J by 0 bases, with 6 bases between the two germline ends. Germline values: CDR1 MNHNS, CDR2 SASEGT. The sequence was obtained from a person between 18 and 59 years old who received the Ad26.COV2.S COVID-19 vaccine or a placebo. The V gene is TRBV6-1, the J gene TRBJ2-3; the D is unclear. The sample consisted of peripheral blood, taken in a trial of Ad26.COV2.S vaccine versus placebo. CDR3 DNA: TGTGCCAGCAGTGAACCCGTAAGCACAGATACGCAGTATTTT. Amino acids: CASSEPVSTDTQYF.